The 8 T cell receptor beta chains below all came from one sample that was sequenced in a study of glioma-infiltrating T cells after dendritic cell vaccination. Time point noted: after dendritic cell vaccination, including at tumor progression/relapse. The method was immunoSEQ multiplex PCR; TCRdb's version includes in-frame clones alone and lacks a portion of them. The repertoire consists of 85,000 or so clones, with around 85% occurring once and the leading ten covering about 9.3%. The source material was blood, sampled after dendritic cell vaccination. These receptors originate from a human donor with glioblastoma.

V and J are TRBV29-1 and TRBJ1-1; no clear D. The germline V gene encodes CDR1 SQVTM and CDR2 ANQGSEA. With 7 bases removed from V and 2 bases from J, the gap between germline ends came to 17 bases. The CDR3 extends over 14 amino acids. The CDR3 coding sequence is TGCAGCGCGCCTCTTGGGCGATCTAACACTGAAGCTTTCTTT. Its translation is CSAPLGRSNTEAFF.

The chain combines TRBV5-1 with TRBJ2-1, with 7 positions matching TRBD1. The trim removed 5 bases at V and 4 bases at J, leaving 12 bases unmatched. Germline lookup yields CDR1 SGHRS and CDR2 YFSETQ. This CDR3 is 16 amino acids long. CDR3 protein: CASSLKGASSYNEQFF. CDR3 bases: TGCGCCAGCAGTCTCAAGGGGGCTAGCTCATACAATGAGCAGTTCTTC.

V gene TRBV7-2 combines with J gene TRBJ1-1, with D possibly matching TRBD1 (5 bases). V lost 5 bases and J lost 3, with 19 bases in between. The CDR3 consists of 16 residues. The V gene's germline CDR1 is SGHTA and CDR2 FQGNSA. CDR3 bases: TGTGCCAGCAGCATAACCTTCAGGGTAATTGACACTGAAGCTTTCTTT. Translation: CASSITFRVIDTEAFF. Full variable domain (remainder filled in from reference TRBV7-2 and TRBJ1-1): GAGVSQSPSNKVTEKGKDVELRCDPISGHTALYWYRQSLGQGLEFLIYFQGNSAPDKSGLPSDRFSAERTGGSVSTLTIQRTQQEDSAVYLCASSITFRVIDTEAFFGQGTRLTVV.

The gene calls are TRBV21-1 and TRBJ2-5; TRBD1, the D gene given by the table, was not confirmed from the DNA. TRBV21-1 counts as a pseudogene. The CDR3 loop spans 15 amino acids. CDR3 nucleotides: TGTGCCAGCAGCAAATCGCACAGGAACCAAGAGACCCAGTACTTC. Encoded protein: CASSKSHRNQETQYF.

V and J are TRBV28 and TRBJ2-5; 10 nucleotides line up with TRBD2. J was trimmed by 9 bases and V by 4 bases; bases with no gene match: 14. The CDR3 sequence is 16 residues long. The germline gives CDR1 MDHEN, CDR2 SYDVKM. As DNA, the CDR3 is TGTGCCAGCAGTTCCGCCGCCCTAGCGGGAGTGAGGTCCCAGTACTTC. Amino acids: CASSSAALAGVRSQYF.

This chain joins TRBV6-5 and TRBJ1-1; D unresolved. V lost 4 bases, J lost 0 bases, and 6 bases lay in between. The CDR3 contains 13 residues. Germline V gives CDR1 MNHEY, CDR2 SVGAGI. The chain's CDR3 is CASSSGVNTEAFF. CDR3 bases: TGTGCCAGCAGTTCCGGAGTGAACACTGAAGCTTTCTTT.

V is TRBV6-5 and J is TRBJ2-1; 9 nucleotides match TRBD2. The CDR3 is 16 residues long. Germline trimming cut 0 bases from V and 6 bases from J; bases unmatched to any gene: 6. Germline V gene sequence: CDR1 MNHEY, CDR2 SVGAGI. The CDR3 DNA reads TGTGCCAGCAGTTACTCCGGGATAGCGGGGGTCAATGAGCAGTTCTTC. Its translation: CASSYSGIAGVNEQFF.

This chain joins TRBV6-1 and TRBJ2-7, with a tentative D call TRBD1 (7 bases). Trimming took off 3 bases at V and 4 bases at J, with 19 bases between the two ends. This CDR3 has 16 residues. Germline-derived CDR1 and CDR2 are MNHNS and SASEGT. In DNA, the CDR3 is TGTGCCAGCAGTGACGCAGGGGGGAGTGAAGCGTACGAGCAGTACTTC. Its translation: CASSDAGGSEAYEQYF.